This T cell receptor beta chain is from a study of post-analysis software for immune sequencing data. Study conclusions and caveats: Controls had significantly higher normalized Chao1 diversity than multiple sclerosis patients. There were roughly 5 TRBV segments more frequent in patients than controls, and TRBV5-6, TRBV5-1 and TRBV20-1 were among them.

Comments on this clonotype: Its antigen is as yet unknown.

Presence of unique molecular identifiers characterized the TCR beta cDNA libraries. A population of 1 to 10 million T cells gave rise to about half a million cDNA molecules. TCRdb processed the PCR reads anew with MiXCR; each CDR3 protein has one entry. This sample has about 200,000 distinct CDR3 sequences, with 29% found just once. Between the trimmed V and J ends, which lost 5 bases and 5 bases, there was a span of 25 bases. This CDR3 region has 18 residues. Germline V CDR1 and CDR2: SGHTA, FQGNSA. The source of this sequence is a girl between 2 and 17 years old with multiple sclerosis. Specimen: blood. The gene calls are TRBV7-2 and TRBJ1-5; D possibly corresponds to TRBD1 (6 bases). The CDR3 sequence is CASSKNIPGHQSDQPQHF. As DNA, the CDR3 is TGTGCCAGCAGCAAAAACATTCCGGGACACCAATCAGATCAGCCCCAGCATTTT.